Shown below are 7 T cell receptor beta chains from a single sample sequenced in a study of cytomegalovirus exposure and HLA in healthy donors. In the PCR, 60 Vbeta and 13 Jbeta primers were used. Produced via immunoSEQ multiplex PCR; TCRdb's table is partial and in-frame only. This sample carries about 150,000 clones, roughly three quarters of them seen once, and the ten largest clones take 3.5%. Sequencing was performed on PBMCs. The origin of the receptors is a human donor in good health.

The J gene is TRBJ1-2, the V gene TRBV6-5; 7 bases map to TRBD1. The junction had 12 bases not matched to a gene; V was cut back by 3 bases and J by 8 bases. Germline loops: CDR1 MNHEY, CDR2 SVGAGI. There are 15 residues in the CDR3. CDR3 DNA sequence: TGTGCCAGCAGTTATAGAACTTCAGGGGGTAGCGGCTACACCTTC. Protein sequence: CASSYRTSGGSGYTF.

The V and J genes are TRBV25-1 and TRBJ2-5; 9 bases line up with TRBD2. CDR1 and CDR2 from the germline V gene are MGHDK and SYGVNS. Trimming took 1 base from V and 6 from J; bases not matched to a gene: 12. The CDR3 length is 17 residues. CDR3 protein: CASSESGREGPKKTQYF. In DNA form, the CDR3 reads TGTGCCAGCAGTGAATCTGGGCGGGAGGGCCCCAAGAAGACCCAGTACTTC.

The chain links TRBV4-1 to TRBJ2-5, with a possible D match to TRBD1 (6 bases). The CDR3 totals 17 residues. Trimming cost V 0 bases and J 5 bases, with 19 bases left between them. Germline CDR1 and CDR2: MGHRA and YSYEKL. CDR3 coding DNA: TGCGCCAGCAGCCAAGAAGTCTGGGGGCCCCAGGGGGAGACCCAGTACTTC. Translated, it gives CASSQEVWGPQGETQYF.

A single count supports this clone. The rearrangement links TRBV5-1 to TRBJ2-7; 12 bases align to TRBD1. CDR1 and CDR2 from the germline V gene are SGHRS and YFSETQ. CDR3 length equals 18 residues. Losses at the gene ends were 1 base for V and 6 bases for J; bases not matched to a gene: 14. This CDR3 reads CASSLSPGQGARVSEQYF. CDR3 DNA: TGCGCCAGCAGCTTGTCGCCGGGACAGGGGGCGCGGGTGAGCGAGCAGTACTTC.

CDR3 amino acids: CASSPRGGRASTSYNEQFF. CDR3 bases: TGTGCCAGCAGCCCCCGGGGCGGGAGGGCCTCCACCTCATACAATGAGCAGTTCTTC. V and J are TRBV13 and TRBJ2-1; TRBD2 matches at 9 bases. J lost 4 bases, V lost 5 bases, and 18 bases had no gene match. CDR3 length equals 19 residues. Germline CDR1 reads PRHDT; CDR2 reads FYEKMQ (reference sequence).

This chain links TRBV29-1 with TRBJ2-6, with 8 bases fitting TRBD1. The CDR3 sequence is 17 residues long. V lost 1 base, J lost 0 bases, and 5 bases stayed unmatched. Germline lookup yields CDR1 SQVTM and CDR2 ANQGSEA. CDR3 protein: CSVEVWDRYSGANVLTF. CDR3 DNA: TGCAGCGTTGAAGTGTGGGACAGGTACTCTGGGGCCAACGTCCTGACTTTC.

This clone was seen a few times. The chain has TRBV5-1 and TRBJ2-7, with 8 bases matching TRBD2. In germline, CDR1 is SGHRS, CDR2 YFSETQ. The J segment lost 7 bases and the V segment lost 5 bases, leaving 14 bases of the junction unmatched. The CDR3 is 15 residues long. This CDR3 reads CASSLRSGGYGEQYF. The CDR3, as DNA: TGCGCCAGCAGTCTTAGGTCGGGAGGGTACGGTGAGCAGTACTTC.